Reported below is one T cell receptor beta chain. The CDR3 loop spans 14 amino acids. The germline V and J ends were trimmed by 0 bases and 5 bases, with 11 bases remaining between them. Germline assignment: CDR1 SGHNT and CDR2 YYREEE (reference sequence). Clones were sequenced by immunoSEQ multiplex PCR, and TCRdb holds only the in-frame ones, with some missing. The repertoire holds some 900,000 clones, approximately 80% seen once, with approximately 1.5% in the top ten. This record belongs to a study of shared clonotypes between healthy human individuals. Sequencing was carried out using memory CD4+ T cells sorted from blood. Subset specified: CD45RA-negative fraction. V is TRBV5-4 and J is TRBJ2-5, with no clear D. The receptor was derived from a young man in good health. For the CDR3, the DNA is TGTGCCAGCAGCTTGGCCGGCGCTATCGAGACCCAGTACTTC. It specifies CASSLAGAIETQYF. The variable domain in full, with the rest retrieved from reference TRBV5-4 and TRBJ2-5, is ETGVTQSPTHLIKTRGQQVTLRCSSQSGHNTVSWYQQALGQGPQFIFQYYREEENGRGNFPPRFSGLQFPNYSSELNVNALELDDSALYLCASSLAGAIETQYFGPGTRLLVL.